What follows is one T cell receptor (beta chain) and its context. Antigen unknown. The data were obtained in a study of post-analysis software for immune sequencing data. Turning to the study itself: Relapsing-remitting, secondary progressive and progressive-relapsing multiple sclerosis courses were included. General study points: Same-batch samples co-clustered strongly by F measure. There was significantly lower normalized Chao1 diversity in multiple sclerosis patients than in controls.

Presence of unique molecular identifiers characterized the TCR beta cDNA libraries. Yield was roughly 500,000 cDNA molecules from around 1 to 9.1 million T cells. TCRdb ran MiXCR on the PCR reads and lists one entry per CDR3 protein. The sample shows 650,000 to 900,000 distinct CDR3 sequences, under 60% of them seen only once. The clonotype was recovered from a girl under 18 with multiple sclerosis. Input material: blood.

This CDR3 reads CASSPRTSGGGTQYF. CDR3 in DNA: TGTGCCAGCAGTCCGCGGACTTCCGGAGGGGGGACCCAGTACTTC. The V gene is TRBV28, the J gene TRBJ2-5, with D perhaps TRBD1 or TRBD2 (6 bases each). The CDR3 covers 15 residues. Germline V gene data show CDR1 as MDHEN and CDR2 as SYDVKM. V was shortened by 5 bases and J by 7 bases, with 20 bases between the two germline ends.